The TCR beta chain under discussion was sequenced for a study of cytomegalovirus exposure and HLA in healthy donors. Study-level points and caveats: In vitro checks showed that a few CMV-associated chains really do target CMV antigens.

Produced via immunoSEQ multiplex PCR; TCRdb's table is partial and in-frame only. Of under 250,000 clones in the sample, over 75% were seen once. The donors were in the roughly 130-subject validation cohort; that cohort was separate from the roughly 660-subject first cohort. The CDR3 loop spans 15 amino acids. Germline V gene data show CDR1 as MNHEY and CDR2 as SMNVEV (reference sequence). V was pared by 5 bases and J by 2 bases, with 15 bases between. In regard to this clone: As yet, its antigen is unknown.

V and J are TRBV27 and TRBJ1-1; a weak D match, TRBD1 (5 bases). The clonotype originates from a man between 18 and 35 years old in good health and CMV-seropositive. The sequencing sample was made of PBMCs. CDR3 sequence: CASSPQGVRNTEAFF. CDR3 nucleotide sequence: TGTGCCAGCAGTCCCCAGGGTGTTAGAAACACTGAAGCTTTCTTT.